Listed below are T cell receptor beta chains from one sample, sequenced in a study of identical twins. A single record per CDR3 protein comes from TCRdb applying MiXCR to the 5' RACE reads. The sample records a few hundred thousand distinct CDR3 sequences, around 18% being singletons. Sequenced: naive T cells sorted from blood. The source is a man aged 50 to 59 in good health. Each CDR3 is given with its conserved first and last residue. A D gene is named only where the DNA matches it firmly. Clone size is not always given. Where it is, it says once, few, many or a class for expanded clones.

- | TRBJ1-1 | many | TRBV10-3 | CAISPGHQNTEAFF | TGTGCCATCAGCCCGGGACATCAGAACACTGAAGCTTTCTTT
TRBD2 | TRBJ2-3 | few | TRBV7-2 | CASRRTSGTTDTQYF | TGTGCCAGCAGACGTACTAGCGGGACCACAGATACGCAGTATTTT
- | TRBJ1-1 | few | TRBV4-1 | CASSQVFTNTEAFF | TGCGCCAGCAGCCAAGTCTTCACGAACACTGAAGCTTTCTTT
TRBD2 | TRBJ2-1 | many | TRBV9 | CASSVAASGGGESSYNEQFF | TGTGCCAGCAGCGTAGCGGCTAGCGGGGGGGGGGAAAGCTCCTACAATGAGCAGTTCTTC
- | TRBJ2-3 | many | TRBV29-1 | CSELATDTQYF | TGCAGCGAATTAGCTACCGATACGCAGTATTTT
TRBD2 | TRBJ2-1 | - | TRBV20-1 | CSARDGRRYEHEQFF | TGCAGTGCTAGAGACGGGAGGCGCTATGAGCATGAGCAGTTCTTC
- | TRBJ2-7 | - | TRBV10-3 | CAISGGRGGDEQYF | TGTGCCATCAGTGGGGGCAGGGGTGGCGACGAGCAGTACTTC
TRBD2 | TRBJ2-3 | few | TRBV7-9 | CASSPNSGGGAGTQYF | TGTGCCAGCAGCCCCAATAGTGGCGGGGGGGCCGGTACGCAGTATTTT
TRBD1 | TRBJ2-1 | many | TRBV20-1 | CSARSPRQGHYEQFF | TGCAGTGCTAGGAGCCCTAGACAGGGTCACTATGAGCAGTTCTTC
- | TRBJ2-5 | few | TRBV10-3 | CAIAPGGPQETQYF | TGTGCCATCGCACCCGGGGGGCCCCAAGAGACCCAGTACTTC
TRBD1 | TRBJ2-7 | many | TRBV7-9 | CASTPRGGTGHVYEQYF | TGTGCCAGCACCCCCCGGGGTGGGACAGGTCATGTATACGAGCAGTACTTC
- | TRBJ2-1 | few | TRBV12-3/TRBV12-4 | CASSFWASGADGFF | -
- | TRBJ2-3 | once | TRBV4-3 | CASSQDRSADTQYF | TGCGCCAGCAGCCAAGATAGGTCGGCAGATACGCAGTATTTT
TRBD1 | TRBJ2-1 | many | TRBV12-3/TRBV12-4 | CASSSDRVYSYNEQFF | TGTGCCAGCAGTTCGGACAGGGTTTATTCCTACAATGAGCAGTTCTTC
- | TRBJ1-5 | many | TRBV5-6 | CASSLFLKGQPQHF | TGTGCCAGCAGCTTGTTCCTAAAAGGCCAGCCCCAGCATTTT
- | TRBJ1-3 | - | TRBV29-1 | CSVRDIEDTIYF | TGCAGCGTGAGAGACATTGAGGACACCATATATTTT
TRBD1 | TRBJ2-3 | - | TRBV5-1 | CASSGGQGTDTQYF | TGCGCCAGCAGCGGGGGACAGGGCACAGATACGCAGTATTTT
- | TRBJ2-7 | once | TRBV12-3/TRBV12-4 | CASSLSGPSAEQYF | TGTGCCAGCAGCCTCAGTGGGCCCTCCGCCGAGCAGTACTTC
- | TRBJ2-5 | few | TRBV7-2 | CASSLALTSRGQETQYF | TGTGCCAGCAGCTTAGCTCTGACATCCCGAGGCCAAGAGACCCAGTACTTC
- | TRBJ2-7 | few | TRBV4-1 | CASSQVFPKDEQYF | TGCGCCAGCAGCCAAGTATTTCCAAAGGACGAGCAGTACTTC
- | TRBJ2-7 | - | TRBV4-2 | CASSQDRISYEQYF | TGTGCCAGCAGCCAAGACAGGATTTCCTACGAGCAGTACTTC
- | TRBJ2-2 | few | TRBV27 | CASSRASGELFF | TGTGCCAGCAGTCGGGCGTCCGGGGAGCTGTTTTTT
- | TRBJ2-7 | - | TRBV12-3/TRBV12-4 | CASSSGALVYEQYF | TGTGCCAGCAGTTCTGGGGCTCTAGTTTACGAGCAGTACTTC
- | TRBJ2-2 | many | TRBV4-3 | CASSQDNDNTGELFF | TGCGCCAGCAGCCAAGATAACGATAACACCGGGGAGCTGTTTTTT
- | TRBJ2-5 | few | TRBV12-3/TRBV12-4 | CASSFGIRGLGETQYF | TGTGCCAGCAGTTTCGGTATTAGGGGACTGGGAGAGACCCAGTACTTC
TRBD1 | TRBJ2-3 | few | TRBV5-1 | CASSLDGTGGKDTQYF | TGCGCCAGCAGCTTGGATGGGACAGGGGGGAAAGATACGCAGTATTTT
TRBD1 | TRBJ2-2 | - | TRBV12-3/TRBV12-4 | CASAYLGTANAGELFF | TGTGCCAGCGCGTACCTCGGGACAGCAAACGCCGGGGAGCTGTTTTTT
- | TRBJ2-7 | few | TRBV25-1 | CASSRASAYEQYF | TGTGCCAGCAGTCGGGCTAGCGCGTACGAGCAGTACTTC
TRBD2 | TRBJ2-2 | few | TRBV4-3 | CASSQSGSYTGELFF | TGCGCCAGCAGCCAGAGCGGGAGCTACACCGGGGAGCTGTTTTTT